What follows is one TCR beta chain and its context. Its cognate antigen has yet to be identified. The junction differs from germline at one of its ends, possibly a read error. The germline V gene (reference sequence) provides CDR1 PRHDT and CDR2 FYEKMQ. The CDR3 spans 14 residues, from the cysteine through the phenylalanine. Of the read, only the CDR3 DNA is kept; its 42 bases are in frame from base 1. CD8 naive samples were CD45RO-negative cells positively selected for CCR7, giving a CD45RA+CCR7+ population that excluded TemRA cells. The donors were healthy, HIV-negative adults who had no recently reported acute infections or vaccinations. All donors were Caucasian adults living in Nashville, Tennessee, USA. After blood collection by leukapheresis, PBMCs were isolated using Ficoll-Histopaque density gradient centrifugation and then cryopreserved in the vapor phase of liquid nitrogen. Purity and quantity of every magnetically sorted T cell population were checked by analytical flow cytometry. From each sorted fraction, genomic DNA was isolated and quantified by UV absorbance on a Nanodrop 2000c.

Using the deep immunoSEQ assay, multiplex PCR amplified TCR CDR3 regions from genomic DNA. Extracted genomic DNA from each cell subset was spread evenly across all wells of several immunoSEQ 96-well plates, with each plate serving as a replicate. For sorted subsets, about 220 ng of genomic DNA, equivalent to around 30,000 T cell genomes, went into each replicate PCR. Purified libraries were quantified with a Qubit 3.0 fluorometer, sized on a Bioanalyzer 2100, and re-quantified with the KAPA Library Quantification kit. A separate single-read 150-cycle Illumina NextSeq 550 flow cell was used to sequence each immunoSEQ 96-well plate. For the original study's pipeline: Because only junctional sequences without quality scores were contained in the immunoSEQ output, filtering matching that applied to full-length reads could not be performed. Sequences were annotated with PyIR, a Python wrapper for IgBLAST v1.9, and V/J genes and CDR3 were assigned using IMGT germline references. Reads with weak V/J assignments (E-value above 1e-6), missing CDR3, stop codons, out-of-frame junctions, or ambiguous translated residues were removed. V3J clonotypes were defined as sequences sharing the same inferred V gene, J gene, and CDR3 amino acid sequence. Percentage overlap between repertoires was computed as shared unique clonotypes divided by the size of the smaller repertoire. RTK rarefaction, the Chao1 estimator, and Recon v2.1 estimates of unobserved clonotypes were used to assess repertoire richness. Generation probabilities for all TCRbeta clonotypes obtained by the gDNA method from a handful of donors were computed using OLGA. Imported from immuneACCESS, the table was reduced by TCRdb to in-frame sequences with V and J called. These copies leave out some clones; in studies compared against another copy, an unresolved V gene accounts for under half, and the cause of the remainder is not known. The D gene and trimming were derived from the DNA, and the V and J assignments and clone size from that table. The sample data list about 2.1 million clones, and 90% to 95% of these were observed just once. Around 1.7% of the sample rests with the top ten.

The data were taken from a study of shared clonotypes between healthy human individuals (dated by TCRdb to about 2020). As for the study more broadly: Three men and two women, aged 18 to 49 years, made up the cohort. For each donor, three plates each were used for CD4 naive and CD4 memory, two plates were used for CD8 naive, and one plate was used for CD8 memory. Each donor's leukapheresis produced roughly between roughly 0.94 and 9.5 billion PBMCs. Libraries were prepared and TCR repertoires were sequenced by different laboratories using diverse techniques, in order to increase sequencing depth and limit assay-specific biases. Blood TCR repertoires of roughly five healthy adults were deeply sequenced to estimate repertoire size and the extent of clonotype sharing between individuals. Points the paper makes about the study in general: Sampling was limited to blood, and TCR repertoires in tissue likely differ from TCR repertoires in blood. Naive subsets generally had larger estimated clonotype richness than memory subsets. Incomplete sequencing was indicated by rarefaction of sorted-subset datasets, despite the large sequencing depth. Pairwise subsampling led to the expectation that sequencing depth would affect the degree of clonotype sharing among donors. Higher generation probabilities were observed for clonotypes shared by all four sorted-subset donors than for non-shared clonotypes. When several donors were compared, the shared fraction of clonotypes was around 5% for naive CD4, 3.5% to 4% for naive CD8, 2% to 2.5% for memory CD4, and approximately 0.4% for memory CD8. Because the study included only a small number of donors, the genetic and exposure-history diversity represented was limited.

The receptor was derived from a man between 18 and 29 years old in good health. Some clones in this sample may be carry-over from other donors' samples. The sequence joins TRBV13 to TRBJ2-7; the D match is possibly TRBD1 or TRBD2, with 5 bases aligned in each. The sequenced sample was naive CD8+ T cells from PBMCs. Interpreted using the paper, the cell subset or site label stands for: CD45RA+CCR7+. The CDR3 region has the sequence CASSLGASPHEQYF. The DNA is TGTGCTAGCAGCTTAGGGGCTAGCCCCCACGAGCAGTACTTC.